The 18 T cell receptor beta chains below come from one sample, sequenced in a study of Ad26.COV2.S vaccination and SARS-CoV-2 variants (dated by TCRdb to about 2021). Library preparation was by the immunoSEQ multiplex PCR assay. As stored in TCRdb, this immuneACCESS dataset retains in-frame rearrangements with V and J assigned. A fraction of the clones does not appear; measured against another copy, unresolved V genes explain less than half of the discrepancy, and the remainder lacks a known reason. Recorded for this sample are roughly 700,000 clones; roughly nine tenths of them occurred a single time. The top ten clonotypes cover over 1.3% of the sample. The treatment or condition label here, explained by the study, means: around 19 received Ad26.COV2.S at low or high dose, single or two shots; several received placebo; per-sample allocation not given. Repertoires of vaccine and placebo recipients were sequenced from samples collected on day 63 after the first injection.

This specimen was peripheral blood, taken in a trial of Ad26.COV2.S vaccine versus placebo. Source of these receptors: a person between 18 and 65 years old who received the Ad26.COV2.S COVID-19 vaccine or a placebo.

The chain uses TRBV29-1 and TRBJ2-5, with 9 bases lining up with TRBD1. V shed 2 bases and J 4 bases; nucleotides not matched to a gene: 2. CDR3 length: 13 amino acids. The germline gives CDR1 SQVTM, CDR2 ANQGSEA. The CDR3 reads CSVETGGRETQYF. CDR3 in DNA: TGCAGCGTTGAAACAGGGGGCCGAGAGACCCAGTACTTC.

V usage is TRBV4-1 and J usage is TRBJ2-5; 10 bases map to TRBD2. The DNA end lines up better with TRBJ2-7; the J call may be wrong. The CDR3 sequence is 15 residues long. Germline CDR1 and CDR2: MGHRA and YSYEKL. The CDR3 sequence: CASSRTSGAPYEQYF. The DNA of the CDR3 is TGCGCCAGCAGTCGAACTAGCGGGGCCCCCTACGAGCAGTACTTC.

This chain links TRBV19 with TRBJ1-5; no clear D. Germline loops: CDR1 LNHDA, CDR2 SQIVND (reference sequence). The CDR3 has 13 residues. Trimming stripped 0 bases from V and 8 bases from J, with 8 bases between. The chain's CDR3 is CASSIDRKEPQHF. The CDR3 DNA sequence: TGTGCCAGTAGTATAGATCGGAAGGAGCCCCAGCATTTT.

The CDR3 region is CASSPTVYGYTF. For the CDR3, the DNA is TGTGCCAGCAGCCCGACAGTCTATGGCTACACCTTC. The chain couples TRBV7-9 to TRBJ1-2, with D possibly TRBD1 on 5 matching bases. The CDR3 has 12 residues. V lost 5 bases and J lost 4, with 8 bases in between. From germline, CDR1 is SEHNR and CDR2 FQNEAQ (reference sequence).

The CDR3, as DNA: TGTGCCACCAGCAGAGGGGCAACGGGAATATTCTACAATGAGCAGTTCTTC. This encodes CATSRGATGIFYNEQFF. The chain recombines TRBV15 with TRBJ2-1, with D perhaps TRBD2 (5 bases). CDR1 LNHNV and CDR2 YYDKDF come from the germline V gene (reference sequence). Trimming took off 1 base at V and 3 bases at J, with 16 bases between the two ends. The CDR3 extends over 17 amino acids.

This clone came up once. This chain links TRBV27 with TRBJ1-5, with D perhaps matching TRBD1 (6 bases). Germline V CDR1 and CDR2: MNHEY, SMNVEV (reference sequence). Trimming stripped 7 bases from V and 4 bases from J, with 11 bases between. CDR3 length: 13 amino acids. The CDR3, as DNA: TGTGCCAGCAAGGGGGTTGGGAATCAGCCCCAGCATTTT. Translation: CASKGVGNQPQHF.

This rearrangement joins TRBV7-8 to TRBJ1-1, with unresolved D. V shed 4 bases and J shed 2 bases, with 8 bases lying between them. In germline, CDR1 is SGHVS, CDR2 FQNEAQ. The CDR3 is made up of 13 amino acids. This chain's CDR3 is CASSWRTNTEAFF. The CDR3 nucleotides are TGTGCCAGCAGCTGGAGGACCAACACTGAAGCTTTCTTT. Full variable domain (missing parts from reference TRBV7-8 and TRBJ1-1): GAGVSQSPRYKVAKRGQDVALRCDPISGHVSLFWYQQALGQGPEFLTYFQNEAQLDKSGLPSDRFFAERPEGSVSTLKIQRTQQEDSAVYLCASSWRTNTEAFFGQGTRLTVV.

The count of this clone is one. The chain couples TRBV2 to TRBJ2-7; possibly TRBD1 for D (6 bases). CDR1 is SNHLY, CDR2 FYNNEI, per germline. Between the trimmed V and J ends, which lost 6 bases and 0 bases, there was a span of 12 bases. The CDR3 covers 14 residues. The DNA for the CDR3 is TGTGCCAGCAGCTTTGACAGGTTCTCCTACGAGCAGTACTTC. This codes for CASSFDRFSYEQYF.

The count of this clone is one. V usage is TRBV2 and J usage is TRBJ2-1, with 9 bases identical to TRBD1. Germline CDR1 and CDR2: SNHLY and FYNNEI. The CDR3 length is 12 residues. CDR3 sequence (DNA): TGTGCTTCGACAGGGGGTTTTAATGAGCAGTTCTTC. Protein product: CASTGGFNEQFF.

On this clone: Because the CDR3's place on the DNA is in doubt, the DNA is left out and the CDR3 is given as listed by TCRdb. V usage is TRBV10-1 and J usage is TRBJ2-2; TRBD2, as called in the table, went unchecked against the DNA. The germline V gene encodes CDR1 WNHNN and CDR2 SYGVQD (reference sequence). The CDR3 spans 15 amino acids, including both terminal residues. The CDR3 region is CASSVTFGVTGELFF.

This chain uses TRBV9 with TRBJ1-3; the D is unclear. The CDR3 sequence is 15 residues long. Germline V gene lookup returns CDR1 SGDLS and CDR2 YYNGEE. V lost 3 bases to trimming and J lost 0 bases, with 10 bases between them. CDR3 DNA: TGTGCCAGCAGCGACGGACGGGCCTCTGGAAACACCATATATTTT. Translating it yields CASSDGRASGNTIYF.

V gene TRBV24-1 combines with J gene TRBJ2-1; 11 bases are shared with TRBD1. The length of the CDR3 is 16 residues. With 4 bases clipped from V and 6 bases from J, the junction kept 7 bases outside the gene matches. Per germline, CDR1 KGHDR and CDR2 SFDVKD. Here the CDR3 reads CATSDRTGGLGNEQFF. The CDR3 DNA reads TGTGCCACCAGTGACAGGACAGGGGGCTTAGGCAATGAGCAGTTCTTC.

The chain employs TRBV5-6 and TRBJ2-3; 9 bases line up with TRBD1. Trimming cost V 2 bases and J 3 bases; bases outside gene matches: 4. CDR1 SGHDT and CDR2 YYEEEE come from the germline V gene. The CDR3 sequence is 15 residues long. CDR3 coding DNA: TGTGCCAGCAGCTTCTGGGACAGGGTGACAGATACGCAGTATTTT. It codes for CASSFWDRVTDTQYF. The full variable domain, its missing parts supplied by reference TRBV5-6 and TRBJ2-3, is DAGVTQSPTHLIKTRGQQVTLRCSPKSGHDTVSWYQQALGQGPQFIFQYYEEEERQRGNFPDRFSGHQFPNYSSELNVNALLLGDSALYLCASSFWDRVTDTQYFGPGTRLTVL.

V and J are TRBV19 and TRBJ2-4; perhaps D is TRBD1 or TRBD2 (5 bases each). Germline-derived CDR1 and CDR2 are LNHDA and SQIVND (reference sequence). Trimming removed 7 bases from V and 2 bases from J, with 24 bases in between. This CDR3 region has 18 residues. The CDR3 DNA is TGTGCCAGTACCCCCTCAATGGGGACCCAAGGAACCAAAAACATTCAGTACTTC. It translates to CASTPSMGTQGTKNIQYF.

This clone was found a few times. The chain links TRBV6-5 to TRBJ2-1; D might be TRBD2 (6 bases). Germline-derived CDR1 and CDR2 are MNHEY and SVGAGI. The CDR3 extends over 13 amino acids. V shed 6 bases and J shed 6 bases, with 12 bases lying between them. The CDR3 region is CASSPTRSNEQFF. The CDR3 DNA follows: TGTGCCAGCAGCCCGACTAGAAGCAATGAGCAGTTCTTC.

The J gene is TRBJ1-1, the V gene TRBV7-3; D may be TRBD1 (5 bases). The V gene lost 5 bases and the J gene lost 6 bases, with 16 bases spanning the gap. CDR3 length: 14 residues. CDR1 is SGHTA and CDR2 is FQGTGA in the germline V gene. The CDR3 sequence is CASSTDGGRAEAFF. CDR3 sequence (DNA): TGTGCCAGCAGCACAGACGGGGGAAGGGCTGAAGCTTTCTTT.

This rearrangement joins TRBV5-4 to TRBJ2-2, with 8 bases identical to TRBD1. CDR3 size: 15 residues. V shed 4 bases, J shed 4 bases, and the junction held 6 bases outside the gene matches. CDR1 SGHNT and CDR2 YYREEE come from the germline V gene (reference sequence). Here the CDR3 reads CASSKTGVATGELFF. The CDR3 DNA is TGTGCCAGCAGCAAGACAGGGGTGGCCACCGGGGAGCTGTTTTTT.

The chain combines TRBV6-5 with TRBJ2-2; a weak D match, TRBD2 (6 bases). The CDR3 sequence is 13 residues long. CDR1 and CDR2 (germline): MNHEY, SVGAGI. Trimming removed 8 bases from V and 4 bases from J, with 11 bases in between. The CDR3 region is CASRLGSTGELFF. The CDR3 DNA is TGTGCCAGCCGACTAGGTAGCACCGGGGAGCTGTTTTTT.